Shown below are 21 T cell receptor beta chains from a single sample sequenced in a study of regulatory T cells in long-lasting Graves disease. Arm-PCR of CDR3 regions and iRepertoire HTBI primers were the basis on which TCR beta libraries were built. TCRdb independently ran MiXCR on the multiplex PCR reads; one entry per CDR3 protein. The data show 350,000 to 450,000 distinct CDR3 sequences, 14% to 15% seen once. Stated time point: newly diagnosed GD, antithyroid drugs for less than 3 months. The TCR library was prepared using RNA isolated from PBMCs. These sequences were also reported in another study, on T cells in Graves' hyperthyroidism and ophthalmopathy.

The sample here was peripheral blood mononuclear cells (PBMCs), taken at new diagnosis, from a patient treated with antithyroid drugs. The origin of the receptors is a woman between 40 and 55 years old with Graves disease.

This clonotype was picked up a small number of times. V gene TRBV4-1 combines with J gene TRBJ2-3; 8 bases are a match to TRBD1. The J segment lost 3 bases and the V segment lost 6 bases, leaving 5 bases of the junction unmatched. Germline CDR1 reads MGHRA; CDR2 reads YSYEKL. The CDR3 runs 14 residues. The chain's CDR3 is CASSQQGDTDTQYF. Here the CDR3 DNA reads TGCGCCAGCAGTCAACAGGGGGATACAGATACGCAGTATTTT.

This clonotype appeared many times. The chain combines TRBV10-3 with TRBJ2-2; D unclear. CDR3 length: 17 amino acids. Germline V gene sequence: CDR1 ENHRY, CDR2 SYGVKD. V was pared by 4 bases and J by 0 bases, with 15 bases between. CDR3 protein: CAISGNRHRANTGELFF. The DNA for the CDR3 is TGTGCCATCAGTGGAAATCGACACCGTGCGAACACCGGGGAGCTGTTTTTT.

This clonotype was observed many times. V and J are TRBV19 and TRBJ2-5; 8 bases are shared with TRBD1. Germline CDR1 and CDR2: LNHDA and SQIVND (reference sequence). The CDR3 sequence is 15 residues long. V shed 6 bases and J 2 bases; nucleotides not matched to a gene: 8. The chain's CDR3 is CASSAGTGLQETQYF. For the CDR3, the DNA is TGTGCCAGTAGCGCCGGGACAGGCCTTCAAGAGACCCAGTACTTC. Full variable domain (remainder filled in from reference TRBV19 and TRBJ2-5): DGGITQSPKYLFRKEGQNVTLSCEQNLNHDAMYWYRQDPGQGLRLIYYSQIVNDFQKGDIAEGYSVSREKKESFPLTVTSAQKNPTAFYLCASSAGTGLQETQYFGPGTRLLVL.

The sample holds many counts of this clonotype. This chain joins TRBV30 and TRBJ2-7; perhaps TRBD2 as D (6 bases). The CDR3 consists of 14 residues. The V and J ends lost 8 bases and 6 bases respectively, with 23 bases between them. Germline CDR1 GTSNPN, CDR2 SVGIG (reference sequence). The CDR3 DNA follows: TGTGCCGTGGGAGGCCCAGTCTTTGGGGCCGAGCAGTACTTC. As protein: CAVGGPVFGAEQYF. The whole variable domain, filled in from reference TRBV30 and TRBJ2-7, reads SQTIHQWPATLVQPVGSPLSLECTVEGTSNPNLYWYRQAAGRGLQLLFYSVGIGQISSEVPQNLSASRPQDRQFILSSKKLLLSDSGFYLCAVGGPVFGAEQYFGPGTRLTVT.

This clonotype has a handful of counts. The V gene is TRBV7-2, the J gene TRBJ2-1, with 10 bases that match TRBD2. Trimming took 4 bases from V and 8 from J; bases not matched to a gene: 11. Germline lookup yields CDR1 SGHTA and CDR2 FQGNSA. The CDR3 has 16 residues. CDR3 in DNA: TGTGCCAGCAGCTCCACCGGGACTAGCGTTATGGATGAGCAGTTCTTC. Residues: CASSSTGTSVMDEQFF.

This clonotype was detected many times. CDR3 loop: CASSEGQEETQYF. The CDR3 coding sequence is TGTGCCAGCAGTGAGGGGCAGGAAGAGACCCAGTACTTC. The V and J genes are TRBV11-2 and TRBJ2-5; the D gene could be TRBD1 or TRBD2 (5 bases each). The germline V gene has CDR1 SGHAT and CDR2 FQNNGV. Trimming cost V 6 bases and J 3 bases, with 11 bases left between them. This CDR3 region has 13 residues.

Of note for this clonotype: A much larger clone sits a single nucleotide away, making a read error possible. This chain connects TRBV7-8 to TRBJ2-7; D might be TRBD1 (6 bases). Trimming removed 5 bases from V and 0 bases from J, with 17 bases in between. CDR1 and CDR2 (germline): SGHVS, FQNEAQ. This CDR3 is built from 16 residues. The DNA for the CDR3 is TGTGCCAGCAGCAAACCCCGGAACAGGGACTCCTACGAGCAGTACTTC. Its protein product is CASSKPRNRDSYEQYF. Full variable domain (remainder filled in from reference TRBV7-8 and TRBJ2-7): GAGVSQSPRYKVAKRGQDVALRCDPISGHVSLFWYQQALGQGPEFLTYFQNEAQLDKSGLPSDRFFAERPEGSVSTLKIQRTQQEDSAVYLCASSKPRNRDSYEQYFGPGTRLTVT.

This clonotype was picked up many times. The chain joins TRBV11-1 to TRBJ2-7; D may be TRBD2 (6 bases). The germline V gene has CDR1 SGHAT and CDR2 FQDESV (reference sequence). With 5 bases removed from V and 6 bases from J, the gap between germline ends came to 20 bases. This CDR3 spans 15 amino acids. CDR3: CASSPLPGGGVEQYF. In nucleotides, the CDR3 is TGTGCCAGCAGCCCCCTGCCTGGAGGCGGGGTCGAGCAGTACTTC.

The chain combines TRBV12-3 or TRBV12-4 with TRBJ2-7; 10 bases align to TRBD1. V was pared by 5 bases and J by 1 base, with 5 bases of the junction left unmatched. This CDR3 has 15 amino acids. The CDR3 nucleotides are TGTGCCAGCAGTCCCGGGACAGGGGTGTCCTACGAGCAGTACTTC. Translating gives CASSPGTGVSYEQYF.

A word on this clonotype: A far larger clone is off by one base, so a read error is likely. J is TRBJ2-5 and V is TRBV11-2; TRBD2 agrees at 14 bases. CDR1 is SGHAT, CDR2 FQNNGV, per germline. This CDR3 contains 19 residues. CDR3 bases: TGTGCCAGCAGCCACATGGGACTAGCGGGAGTGGGATTCTACAATGAGCGGTTCTTC. It translates to CASSHMGLAGVGFYNERFF.

This clonotype was counted at least ten times. V is TRBV18 and J is TRBJ2-1, with TRBD1 matching over 12 bases. This CDR3 region has 16 residues. V lost 5 bases and J lost 3; bases outside the gene matches: 5. Germline CDR1 KGHSH, CDR2 LQKENI. CDR3 DNA sequence: TGTGCCAGCTCAAGGGACAGGGGGCAGGTCTACAATGAGCAGTTCTTC. Its translation is CASSRDRGQVYNEQFF.

The rearrangement joins TRBV7-2 to TRBJ2-2; 8 bases map to TRBD2. CDR3 length equals 17 residues. Germline CDR1 and CDR2: SGHTA and FQGNSA. V trimming: 1 base; J trimming: 0 bases; junction bases outside the gene matches: 4. The CDR3 is CASSLVAGPANTGELFF. In DNA form, the CDR3 reads TGTGCCAGCAGCTTAGTAGCGGGACCGGCGAACACCGGGGAGCTGTTTTTT.

There are many counts of this clonotype. The chain joins TRBV7-2 to TRBJ1-6; D gene ambiguous. Germline values: CDR1 SGHTA, CDR2 FQGNSA. With 5 bases removed from V and 10 bases from J, the gap between germline ends came to 15 bases. This CDR3 region has 14 residues. The CDR3 DNA sequence: TGTGCCAGCAGCCCCGGGAGGGTGGGCTCACCCCTCCACTTT. It yields the protein CASSPGRVGSPLHF.

The CDR3 spells CASSQAGGLSYEQYF. CDR3 nucleotide sequence: TGCGCCAGCAGCCAAGCTGGGGGACTTTCCTACGAGCAGTACTTC. This chain uses TRBV4-1 with TRBJ2-7, with a tentative D call TRBD2 (6 bases). Germline V CDR1 and CDR2: MGHRA, YSYEKL. V was clipped by 1 base and J by 1 base, with 11 bases between them. This CDR3 is 15 amino acids long.

The rearrangement uses TRBV20-1 and TRBJ1-1; D perhaps matches TRBD1 (5 bases). CDR3 length equals 15 residues. Trimming took off 8 bases at V and 2 bases at J, with 21 bases between the two ends. Germline V lookup: CDR1 DFQATT, CDR2 SNEGSKA (reference sequence). This chain's CDR3 is CSPVSWGRGNTEAFF. The CDR3 bases are TGCAGTCCCGTGAGTTGGGGACGAGGAAACACTGAAGCTTTCTTT.

Remarks on this clonotype: The likely explanation is a read error, given a far larger clone one base away. The chain uses TRBV6-2 or TRBV6-3 and TRBJ2-5; D remains unclear. Germline V gene data show CDR1 as MNHEY and CDR2 as SVGEGT. The CDR3 totals 14 residues. The CDR3 spells CASSEMSAKEAQYF. The DNA of the CDR3 is TGTGCCAGCAGTGAAATGTCTGCTAAAGAGGCCCAGTACTTC.

This clonotype was counted at least ten times. The chain recombines TRBV28 with TRBJ1-4; TRBD1 aligns across 10 bases. V was pared by 5 bases and J by 7 bases, with 7 bases of the junction left unmatched. The CDR3 extends over 15 amino acids. The V gene's germline CDR1 is MDHEN and CDR2 SYDVKM. The CDR3 reads CASSVPGQGSEKLFF. The CDR3 coding sequence is TGTGCCAGCAGTGTACCGGGACAGGGGAGTGAAAAACTGTTTTTT.

This clonotype has just a few counts. This rearrangement joins TRBV10-3 to TRBJ1-5, with a possible D match to TRBD1 (6 bases). The V gene's germline CDR1 is ENHRY and CDR2 SYGVKD. This CDR3 region has 17 residues. The V end lost 0 bases, the J end lost 4 bases, and 16 bases lay between the germline ends. The CDR3 sequence is CAISESYTGGGNQPQHF. The DNA for the CDR3 is TGTGCCATCAGTGAGTCCTATACAGGAGGGGGAAATCAGCCCCAGCATTTT.

This clonotype was seen ten or more times. V usage is TRBV11-2 and J usage is TRBJ2-5; D may be TRBD2 (5 bases). Germline V gives CDR1 SGHAT, CDR2 FQNNGV. The CDR3 totals 14 residues. V lost 8 bases and J 3 bases, leaving 16 bases between the germline ends. For the CDR3, the DNA is TGTGCCAGCGAACTAGGGAATCCCGAAGAGACCCAGTACTTC. This translates into CASELGNPEETQYF.

This clonotype was counted at least ten times. The chain carries TRBV7-9 and TRBJ1-2; a possible D gene is TRBD1 (6 bases). The CDR3 runs 15 residues. Germline assignment: CDR1 SEHNR and CDR2 FQNEAQ (reference sequence). V was shortened by 1 base and J by 7 bases, with 16 bases between the two germline ends. CDR3 nucleotides: TGTGCCAGCAGCTTAGTCCCTGGCAGGGGTTCTGGCTACACCTTC. Protein: CASSLVPGRGSGYTF.

This clonotype was recorded at least ten times. J is TRBJ1-5 and V is TRBV2; perhaps TRBD1 as D (5 bases). The germline gives CDR1 SNHLY, CDR2 FYNNEI. The CDR3 has 13 residues. V gave up 7 bases and J gave up 3 bases, with 10 bases separating them. The CDR3 loop is CASNGGNNQPQHF. The CDR3 bases are TGTGCCAGCAATGGGGGGAACAATCAGCCCCAGCATTTT.